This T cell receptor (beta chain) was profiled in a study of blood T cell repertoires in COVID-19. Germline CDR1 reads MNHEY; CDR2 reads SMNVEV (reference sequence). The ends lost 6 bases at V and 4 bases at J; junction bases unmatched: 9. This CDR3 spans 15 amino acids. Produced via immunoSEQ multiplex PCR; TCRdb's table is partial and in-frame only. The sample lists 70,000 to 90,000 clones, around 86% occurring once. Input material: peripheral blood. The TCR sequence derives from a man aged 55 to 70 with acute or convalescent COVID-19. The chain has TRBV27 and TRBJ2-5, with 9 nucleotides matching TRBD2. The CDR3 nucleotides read TGTGCCAGCAGACCCTTAGCGGGAGTTGTAGAGACCCAGTACTTC. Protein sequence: CASRPLAGVVETQYF.